The clone carrying this TCR beta chain occurred once. The antigen is not known. Here immunoSEQ multiplex PCR was the method, and the copy in TCRdb shows in-frame clones only, minus some. The sample holds 330,000 or so clones, about nine tenths seen once. The sample belongs to a study of cytomegalovirus exposure and HLA in healthy donors. For the study at large: The same platform as the roughly 700 first-cohort repertoires was used for the 95 to 150 validation repertoires, a later analysis reported. Overall study findings and caveats: Investigators reported 164 TCR beta chains as tied to cytomegalovirus. Rare sequences made up most TCRs, while some public TCRs were found in many donors. Reported performance of the classifier showed diagnosis of cytomegalovirus status with high specificity and sensitivity.

Sequencing was carried out using PBMCs. This sequence was found in a woman aged 18-35 years in good health and CMV-seronegative.

The chain's CDR3 is CASRRGLLEQYF. The CDR3 coding sequence is TGTGCCAGCAGACGTGGACTTCTCGAGCAGTACTTC. The rearrangement uses TRBV6-5 and TRBJ2-7; TRBD2 might be the D (5 bases). The V gene's germline CDR1 is MNHEY and CDR2 SVGAGI. The V gene lost 6 bases and the J gene lost 6 bases, with 12 bases spanning the gap. This CDR3 has 12 amino acids.